These T cell receptor beta chains were read from a single sample in a study of somatic mutations in cytotoxic T cells in rheumatoid arthritis. Sequencing used immunoSEQ multiplex PCR; TCRdb keeps in-frame clones, though not all of them. This sample yields around 15,000 clones, of which roughly 73% are seen a single time; around a fifth belongs to the top ten. Sample: CD8+ T cells sorted from blood. These receptors came from an adult with rheumatoid arthritis. The CDR3 runs from the conserved cysteine through the conserved F or W.

cdr3_aa: CASSHSGTGRGYTF; j_call: TRBJ1-2; v_call: TRBV4-1
cdr3_aa: CASSLERGNQPQHF; j_call: TRBJ1-5; v_call: TRBV19
cdr3_aa: CASSWASGTSGYNEQFF; j_call: TRBJ2-1; v_call: TRBV11-2
cdr3_aa: CASTNRADPRDEAFF; j_call: TRBJ1-1; v_call: TRBV6-6
cdr3_aa: CASSVDSGHGEKLFF; j_call: TRBJ1-4; v_call: TRBV7-2
cdr3_aa: CASSFKTVYSNQPQHF; j_call: TRBJ1-5; v_call: TRBV19
cdr3_aa: CAIKRLIRGQENTEAFF; j_call: TRBJ1-1; v_call: TRBV10-3
cdr3_aa: CATSPGNTEAFF; j_call: TRBJ1-1; v_call: TRBV19
cdr3_aa: CASTLGGWDTSF; j_call: TRBJ1-2; v_call: TRBV7-8
cdr3_aa: CASSPPNRASYGYTF; j_call: TRBJ1-2; v_call: TRBV9
cdr3_aa: CASSLILKTGADTQYF; j_call: TRBJ2-3; v_call: TRBV27
cdr3_aa: CASSLGYSTDTQYF; j_call: TRBJ2-3; v_call: TRBV5-6
cdr3_aa: CASSLTSGSHNEQFF; j_call: TRBJ2-1; v_call: TRBV4-1
cdr3_aa: CATLEGQGRLGGYTF; j_call: TRBJ1-2; v_call: TRBV19
cdr3_aa: CASSNFRDRGDEQYF; j_call: TRBJ2-7; v_call: TRBV19
cdr3_aa: CASSLTQETQYF; j_call: TRBJ2-5; v_call: TRBV7-6
cdr3_aa: CASSRTGDTGELFF; j_call: TRBJ2-2; v_call: TRBV28
cdr3_aa: CASSRGQIGGYGYTF; j_call: TRBJ1-2; v_call: TRBV7-9
cdr3_aa: CASSSLAERWTGELFF; j_call: TRBJ2-2; v_call: TRBV11-2
cdr3_aa: CASSIGQSEAFF; j_call: TRBJ1-1; v_call: TRBV19
cdr3_aa: CASSPTPPRIEQFF; j_call: TRBJ2-1; v_call: TRBV7-6
cdr3_aa: CASSSRGELFF; j_call: TRBJ2-2; v_call: TRBV7-6
cdr3_aa: CASSLGTASTDTQYF; j_call: TRBJ2-3; v_call: TRBV11-2
cdr3_aa: CASSTGINIQYF; j_call: TRBJ2-4; v_call: TRBV28
cdr3_aa: CASSALSGEQYF; j_call: TRBJ2-7; v_call: TRBV9